The next 12 T cell receptor beta chains were all read from a single sample in a study of cytomegalovirus exposure and HLA in healthy donors. Primers included in the PCR were 60 Vbeta and 13 Jbeta primers. Profiled with immunoSEQ multiplex PCR; TCRdb holds only in-frame clones, not every one. The profile shows 55,000 to 65,000 clones, 75% to 85% of them singletons. Sequencing used PBMCs. All receptors come from a woman in her forties in good health and CMV-seronegative.

V usage is TRBV25-1 and J usage is TRBJ2-7, with D hard to call. CDR1 is MGHDK, CDR2 SYGVNS, per germline. Between the trimmed V and J ends, which lost 5 bases and 2 bases, there was a span of 13 bases. The CDR3 contains 14 residues. The CDR3 here is CASSRGPMTYEQYF. Here the CDR3 DNA reads TGTGCCAGCAGTCGCGGTCCGATGACCTACGAGCAGTACTTC.

This chain joins TRBV27 and TRBJ2-2; D ambiguous. The V and J ends lost 1 base and 3 bases respectively, with 12 bases between them. The CDR3 is made up of 16 amino acids. In germline, CDR1 is MNHEY, CDR2 SMNVEV (reference sequence). As DNA, the CDR3 is TGTGCCAGCAGTTTATTTTCGGGTTTCGACACCGGGGAGCTGTTTTTT. It specifies CASSLFSGFDTGELFF.

V usage is TRBV7-7 and J usage is TRBJ2-1, with D maybe TRBD2 (5 bases). The CDR3 is 15 residues long. Germline values: CDR1 SSHAT, CDR2 FNYEAQ (reference sequence). Trimming shortened V by 1 base and J by 2 bases, and 9 bases separated the two germline ends. This CDR3 reads CASSLGGIPYNEQFF. CDR3 sequence (DNA): TGTGCCAGCAGCTTAGGAGGGATCCCCTACAATGAGCAGTTCTTC.

The rearrangement links TRBV28 to TRBJ2-7; TRBD1 aligns across 9 bases. CDR1 and CDR2 (germline): MDHEN, SYDVKM. Trimming removed 6 bases from V and 8 bases from J; junction bases left unmatched: 14. The CDR3 spans 15 residues. DNA of the CDR3: TGTGCCAGCAGGACCGCCAGACAGGGGGGAATCCAGCAGTACTTC. Its translation: CASRTARQGGIQQYF.

The rearrangement links TRBV28 to TRBJ1-1; D is unclear. V lost 5 bases, J lost 0 bases, and 7 bases lay in between. The CDR3 is 13 residues long. Germline CDR1 is MDHEN and CDR2 is SYDVKM. The CDR3 reads CASSADMNTEAFF. In DNA, the CDR3 is TGTGCCAGCAGTGCAGACATGAACACTGAAGCTTTCTTT.

This clone appeared once. The chain couples TRBV7-8 to TRBJ1-1; 9 nucleotides line up with TRBD1. CDR1 is SGHVS and CDR2 is FQNEAQ in the germline V gene. Unmatched junction bases numbered 9, after V lost 4 bases and J lost 6 bases. The length of the CDR3 is 15 residues. This chain's CDR3 is CASSSVRTGASEAFF. The CDR3 nucleotides are TGTGCCAGCAGCTCGGTCCGGACAGGGGCTTCTGAAGCTTTCTTT.

V and J are TRBV2 and TRBJ1-4; 9 nucleotides agree with TRBD1. J was trimmed by 3 bases and V by 6 bases; bases with no gene match: 11. CDR3 length: 17 amino acids. The V gene's germline CDR1 is SNHLY and CDR2 FYNNEI. This CDR3 reads CASRQGARTAANEKLFF. The CDR3 nucleotides are TGTGCCAGCAGACAGGGGGCAAGAACCGCCGCTAATGAAAAACTGTTTTTT.

The genes are TRBV5-1 and TRBJ2-7; 11 bases map to TRBD2. CDR3 length: 18 amino acids. V lost 0 bases and J lost 5; bases outside the gene matches: 13. In germline, CDR1 is SGHRS, CDR2 YFSETQ. The CDR3 DNA reads as TGCGCCAGCAGCTTGGCCGTGTCCCCGACTAGCGGGAAGCACGAGCAGTACTTC. Translation gives CASSLAVSPTSGKHEQYF. The variable domain in full, with the rest retrieved from reference TRBV5-1 and TRBJ2-7, is KAGVTQTPRYLIKTRGQQVTLSCSPISGHRSVSWYQQTPGQGLQFLFEYFSETQRNKGNFPGRFSGRQFSNSRSEMNVSTLELGDSALYLCASSLAVSPTSGKHEQYFGPGTRLTVT.

The rearrangement links TRBV7-9 to TRBJ1-2; TRBD1 agrees at 9 bases. The CDR3 length is 14 residues. V was clipped by 4 bases and J by 3 bases; unmatched bases: 3. The germline gives CDR1 SEHNR, CDR2 FQNEAQ (reference sequence). Here the CDR3 reads CASSYNRGHYGYTF. CDR3 bases: TGTGCCAGCAGCTACAACAGGGGGCACTATGGCTACACCTTC.

This clone appeared once. V usage is TRBV9 and J usage is TRBJ2-7, with D maybe TRBD2 (6 bases). The CDR3 extends over 15 amino acids. V lost 0 bases to trimming and J lost 0 bases, with 10 bases between them. Germline CDR1 is SGDLS and CDR2 is YYNGEE. CDR3 loop: CASSVGPGSSYEQYF. The CDR3 DNA reads as TGTGCCAGCAGCGTAGGTCCCGGGAGCTCCTACGAGCAGTACTTC. The variable domain in full, with the rest retrieved from reference TRBV9 and TRBJ2-7, is DSGVTQTPKHLITATGQRVTLRCSPRSGDLSVYWYQQSLDQGLQFLIQYYNGEERAKGNILERFSAQQFPDLHSELNLSSLELGDSALYFCASSVGPGSSYEQYFGPGTRLTVT.

The chain recombines TRBV5-1 with TRBJ2-7; 9 bases are shared with TRBD1. Losses at the gene ends were 4 bases for V and 3 bases for J; bases not matched to a gene: 5. The CDR3 runs to 14 residues. Per germline, CDR1 SGHRS and CDR2 YFSETQ. The CDR3 spells CASSTGQGSYEQYF. In DNA form, the CDR3 reads TGCGCCAGCAGCACCGGACAGGGGAGCTACGAGCAGTACTTC.

This clone appeared a few times. The chain uses TRBV9 and TRBJ2-1; a possible D gene is TRBD2 (6 bases). The germline V gene encodes CDR1 SGDLS and CDR2 YYNGEE. The germline V and J ends were trimmed by 0 bases and 2 bases, with 9 bases remaining between them. The CDR3 runs to 15 residues. The DNA for the CDR3 is TGTGCCAGCAGCGTAGGTCTAGCGACCTACAATGAGCAGTTCTTC. Protein: CASSVGLATYNEQFF.